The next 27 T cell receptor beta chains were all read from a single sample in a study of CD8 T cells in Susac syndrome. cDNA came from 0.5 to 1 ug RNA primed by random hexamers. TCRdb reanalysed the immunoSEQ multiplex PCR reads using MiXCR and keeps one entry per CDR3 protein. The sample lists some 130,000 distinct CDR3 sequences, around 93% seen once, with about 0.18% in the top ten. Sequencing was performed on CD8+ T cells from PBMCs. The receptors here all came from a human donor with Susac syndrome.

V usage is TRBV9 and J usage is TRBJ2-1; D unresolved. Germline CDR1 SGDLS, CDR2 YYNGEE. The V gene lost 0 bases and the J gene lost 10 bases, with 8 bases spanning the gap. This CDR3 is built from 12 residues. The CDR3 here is CASSVGTSEQFF. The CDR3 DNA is TGTGCCAGCAGCGTAGGAACCAGCGAGCAGTTCTTC.

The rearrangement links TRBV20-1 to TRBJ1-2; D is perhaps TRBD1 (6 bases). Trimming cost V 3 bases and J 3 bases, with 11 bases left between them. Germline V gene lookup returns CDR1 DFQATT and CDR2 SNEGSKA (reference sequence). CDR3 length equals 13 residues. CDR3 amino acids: CSARDAGDYGYTF. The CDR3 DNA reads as TGCAGTGCTAGGGATGCAGGGGACTATGGCTACACCTTC.

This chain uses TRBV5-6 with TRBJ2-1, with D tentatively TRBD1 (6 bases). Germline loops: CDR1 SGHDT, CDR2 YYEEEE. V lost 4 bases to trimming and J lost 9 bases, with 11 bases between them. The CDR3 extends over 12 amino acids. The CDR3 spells CASSGGRPEQFF. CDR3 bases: TGTGCCAGCAGCGGGGGCAGGCCTGAGCAGTTCTTC. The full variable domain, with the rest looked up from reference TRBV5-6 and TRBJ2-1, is DAGVTQSPTHLIKTRGQQVTLRCSPKSGHDTVSWYQQALGQGPQFIFQYYEEEERQRGNFPDRFSGHQFPNYSSELNVNALLLGDSALYLCASSGGRPEQFFGPGTRLTVL.

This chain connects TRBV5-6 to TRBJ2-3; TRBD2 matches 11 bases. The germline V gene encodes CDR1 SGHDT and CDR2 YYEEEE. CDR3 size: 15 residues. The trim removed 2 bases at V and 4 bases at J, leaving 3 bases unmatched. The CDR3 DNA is TGTGCCAGCAGCTTACTAGCGGGAGTAGCAGATACGCAGTATTTT. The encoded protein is CASSLLAGVADTQYF.

CDR3 DNA: TGTGCCAGCAGTTACCCCGGCGCCGAGCAGTTCTTC. It is translated as CASSYPGAEQFF. The V and J genes are TRBV6-2 or TRBV6-3 and TRBJ2-1; D gene uncertain. Trimming took off 2 bases at V and 10 bases at J, with 9 bases between the two ends. CDR1 is MNHEY, CDR2 SVGEGT, per germline. The CDR3 loop spans 12 amino acids.

The CDR3 here is CASSLEGLAGLAKNIQYF. The CDR3 nucleotides read TGTGCCAGCAGTTTAGAAGGTCTAGCGGGACTAGCCAAAAACATTCAGTACTTC. The genes are TRBV12-3 or TRBV12-4 and TRBJ2-4; 9 bases are a match to TRBD2. The CDR3 runs 18 residues. The V gene end was trimmed by 1 base and the J gene end by 0 bases; junction bases not matched to a gene: 7.

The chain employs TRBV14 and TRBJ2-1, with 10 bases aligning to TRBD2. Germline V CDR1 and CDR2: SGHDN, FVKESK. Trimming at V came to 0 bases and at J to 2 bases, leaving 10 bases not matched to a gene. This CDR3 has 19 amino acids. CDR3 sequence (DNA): TGTGCCAGCAGCCAAGATGGAAGGACGGGACTAGCGACCTACAATGAGCAGTTCTTC. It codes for CASSQDGRTGLATYNEQFF.

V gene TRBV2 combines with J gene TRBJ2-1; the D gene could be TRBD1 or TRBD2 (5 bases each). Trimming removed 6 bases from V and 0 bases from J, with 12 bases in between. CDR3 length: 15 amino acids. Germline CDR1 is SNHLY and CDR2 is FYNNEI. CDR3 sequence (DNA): TGTGCCAGCAGCCCCGGGGCGGGCTCCTACAATGAGCAGTTCTTC. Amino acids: CASSPGAGSYNEQFF.

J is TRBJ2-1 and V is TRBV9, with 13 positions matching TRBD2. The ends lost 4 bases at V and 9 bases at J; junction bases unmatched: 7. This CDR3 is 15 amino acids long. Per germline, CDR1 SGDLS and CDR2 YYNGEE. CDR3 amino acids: CASSSSGLAGSEQFF. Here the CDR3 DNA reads TGTGCCAGCAGCTCCTCGGGACTAGCGGGATCTGAGCAGTTCTTC.

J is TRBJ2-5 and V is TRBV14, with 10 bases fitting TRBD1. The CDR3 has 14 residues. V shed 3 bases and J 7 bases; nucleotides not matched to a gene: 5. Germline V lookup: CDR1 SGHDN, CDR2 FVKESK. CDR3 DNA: TGTGCCAGCAGCCAGACCGGGACAGGGGTGACCCAGTACTTC. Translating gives CASSQTGTGVTQYF.

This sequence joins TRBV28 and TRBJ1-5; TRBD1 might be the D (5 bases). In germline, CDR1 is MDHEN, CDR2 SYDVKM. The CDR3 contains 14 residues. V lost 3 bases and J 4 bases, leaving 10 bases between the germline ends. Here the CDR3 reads CASSFGQGNQPQHF. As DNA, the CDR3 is TGTGCCAGCAGTTTCGGTCAGGGAAATCAGCCCCAGCATTTT.

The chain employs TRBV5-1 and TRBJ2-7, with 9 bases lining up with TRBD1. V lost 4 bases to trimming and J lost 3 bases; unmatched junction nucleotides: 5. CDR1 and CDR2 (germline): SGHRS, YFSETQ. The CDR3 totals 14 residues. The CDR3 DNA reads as TGCGCCAGCAGCACGGGACAGGGACTCTACGAGCAGTACTTC. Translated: CASSTGQGLYEQYF.

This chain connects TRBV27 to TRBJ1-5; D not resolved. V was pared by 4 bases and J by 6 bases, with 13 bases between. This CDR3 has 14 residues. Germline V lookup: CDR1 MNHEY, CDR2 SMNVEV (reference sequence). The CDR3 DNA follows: TGTGCCAGCAGTTCCACACCGCTTGTTCAGCCCCAGCATTTT. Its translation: CASSSTPLVQPQHF.

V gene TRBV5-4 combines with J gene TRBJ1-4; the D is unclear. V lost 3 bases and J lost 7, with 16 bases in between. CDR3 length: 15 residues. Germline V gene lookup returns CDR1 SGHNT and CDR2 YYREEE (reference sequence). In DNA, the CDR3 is TGTGCCAGCAGCTCGACCGGGGTTAAGGGTGAAAAACTGTTTTTT. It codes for CASSSTGVKGEKLFF.

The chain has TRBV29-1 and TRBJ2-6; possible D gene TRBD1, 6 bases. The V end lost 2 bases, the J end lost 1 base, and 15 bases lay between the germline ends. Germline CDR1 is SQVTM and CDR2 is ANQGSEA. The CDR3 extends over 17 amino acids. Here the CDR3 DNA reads TGCAGCGTTGAAATGACAGGAACCCTATCTGGGGCCAACGTCCTGACTTTC. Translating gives CSVEMTGTLSGANVLTF.

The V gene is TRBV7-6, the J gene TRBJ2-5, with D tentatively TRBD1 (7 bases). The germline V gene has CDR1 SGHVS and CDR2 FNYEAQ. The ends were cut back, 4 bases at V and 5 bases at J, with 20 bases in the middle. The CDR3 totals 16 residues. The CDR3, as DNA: TGTGCCAGCAGCTCGGGGGAACAGGGGCTGTGGGAGACCCAGTACTTC. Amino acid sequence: CASSSGEQGLWETQYF.

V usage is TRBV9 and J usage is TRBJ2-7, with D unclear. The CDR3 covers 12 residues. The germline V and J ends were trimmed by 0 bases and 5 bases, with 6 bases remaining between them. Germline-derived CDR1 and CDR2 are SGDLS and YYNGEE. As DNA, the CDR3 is TGTGCCAGCAGCGTAGGAGACCACGAGCAGTACTTC. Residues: CASSVGDHEQYF. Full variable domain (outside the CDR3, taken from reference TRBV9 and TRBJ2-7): DSGVTQTPKHLITATGQRVTLRCSPRSGDLSVYWYQQSLDQGLQFLIQYYNGEERAKGNILERFSAQQFPDLHSELNLSSLELGDSALYFCASSVGDHEQYFGPGTRLTVT.

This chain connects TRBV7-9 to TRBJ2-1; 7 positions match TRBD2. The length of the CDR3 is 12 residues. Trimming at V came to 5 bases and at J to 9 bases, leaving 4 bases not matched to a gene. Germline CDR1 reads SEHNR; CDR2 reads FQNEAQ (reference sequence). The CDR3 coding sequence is TGTGCCAGCAGCGCGGGGGATCCTGAGCAGTTCTTC. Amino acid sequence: CASSAGDPEQFF.

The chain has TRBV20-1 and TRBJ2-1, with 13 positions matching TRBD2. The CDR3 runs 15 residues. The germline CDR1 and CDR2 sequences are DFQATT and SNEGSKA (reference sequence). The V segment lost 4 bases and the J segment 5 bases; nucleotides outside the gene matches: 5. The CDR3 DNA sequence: TGCAGTGCTAAATCAGGACTAGCGGGAGACAATGAGCAGTTCTTC. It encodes CSAKSGLAGDNEQFF.

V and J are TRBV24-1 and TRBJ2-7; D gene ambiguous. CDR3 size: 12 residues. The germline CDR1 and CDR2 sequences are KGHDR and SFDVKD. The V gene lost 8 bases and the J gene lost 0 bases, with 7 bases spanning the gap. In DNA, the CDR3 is TGTGCCACCATGGCCGACTCCTACGAGCAGTACTTC. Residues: CATMADSYEQYF.

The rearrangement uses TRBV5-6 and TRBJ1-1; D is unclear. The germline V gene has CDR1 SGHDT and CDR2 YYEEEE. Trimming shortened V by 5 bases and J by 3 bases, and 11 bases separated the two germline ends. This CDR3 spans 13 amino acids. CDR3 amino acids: CASSLREDTEAFF. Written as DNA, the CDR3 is TGTGCCAGCAGTTTGCGGGAGGACACTGAAGCTTTCTTT.

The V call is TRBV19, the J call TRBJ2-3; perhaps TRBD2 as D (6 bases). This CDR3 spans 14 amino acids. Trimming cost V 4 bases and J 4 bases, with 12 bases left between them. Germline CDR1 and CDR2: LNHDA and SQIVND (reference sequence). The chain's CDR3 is CASSSGGVADTQYF. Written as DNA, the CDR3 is TGTGCCAGTAGTAGCGGAGGGGTTGCAGATACGCAGTATTTT.

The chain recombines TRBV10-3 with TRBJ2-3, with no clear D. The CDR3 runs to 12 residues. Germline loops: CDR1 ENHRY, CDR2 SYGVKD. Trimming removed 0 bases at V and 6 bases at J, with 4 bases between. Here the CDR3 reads CAISESSDTQYF. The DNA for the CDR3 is TGTGCCATCAGTGAGTCGTCGGATACGCAGTATTTT.

CDR3 bases: TGCGCCAGCAGCTCCCCCCCGTCCCCCGGGGAGCTGTTTTTT. Protein product: CASSSPPSPGELFF. This sequence joins TRBV5-1 and TRBJ2-2, with D hard to call. This CDR3 is 14 amino acids long. Germline values: CDR1 SGHRS, CDR2 YFSETQ. The germline V and J ends were trimmed by 3 bases and 6 bases, with 12 bases remaining between them.

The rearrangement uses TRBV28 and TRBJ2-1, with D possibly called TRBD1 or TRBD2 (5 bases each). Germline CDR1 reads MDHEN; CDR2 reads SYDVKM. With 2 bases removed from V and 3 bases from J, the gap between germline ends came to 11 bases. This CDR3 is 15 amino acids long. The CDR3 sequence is CASSLGGRGYNEQFF. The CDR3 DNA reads TGTGCCAGCAGTTTAGGGGGAAGGGGCTACAATGAGCAGTTCTTC.

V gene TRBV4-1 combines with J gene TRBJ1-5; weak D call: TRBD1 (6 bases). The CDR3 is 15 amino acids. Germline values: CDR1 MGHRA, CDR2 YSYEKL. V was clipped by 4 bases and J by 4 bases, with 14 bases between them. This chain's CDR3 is CASSRTTGPNQPQHF. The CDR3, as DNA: TGCGCCAGCAGCCGAACGACAGGTCCAAATCAGCCCCAGCATTTT.

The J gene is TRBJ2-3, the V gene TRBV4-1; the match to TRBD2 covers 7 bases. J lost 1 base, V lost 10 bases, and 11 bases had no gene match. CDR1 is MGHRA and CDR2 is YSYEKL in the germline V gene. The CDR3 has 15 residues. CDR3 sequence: CATAVRAGGTDTQYF. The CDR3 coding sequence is TGCGCCACCGCCGTCCGGGCGGGGGGCACAGATACGCAGTATTTT.